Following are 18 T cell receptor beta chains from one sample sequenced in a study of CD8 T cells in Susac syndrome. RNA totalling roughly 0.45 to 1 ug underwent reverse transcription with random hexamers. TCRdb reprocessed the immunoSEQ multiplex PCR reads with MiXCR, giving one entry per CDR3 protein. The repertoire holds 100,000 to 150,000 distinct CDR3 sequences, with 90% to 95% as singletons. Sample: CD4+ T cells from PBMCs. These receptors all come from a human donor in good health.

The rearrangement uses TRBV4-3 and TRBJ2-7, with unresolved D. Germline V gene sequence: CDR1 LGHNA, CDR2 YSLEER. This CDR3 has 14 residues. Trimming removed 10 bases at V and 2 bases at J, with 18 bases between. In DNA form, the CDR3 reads TGCGCCACGGGTGGTGGGCATTGTGCCTACGAGCAGTACTTC. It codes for CATGGGHCAYEQYF.

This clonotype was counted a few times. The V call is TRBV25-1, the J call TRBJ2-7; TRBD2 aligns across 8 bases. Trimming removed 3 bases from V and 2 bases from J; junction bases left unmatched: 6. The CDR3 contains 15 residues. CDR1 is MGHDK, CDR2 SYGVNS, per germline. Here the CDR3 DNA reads TGTGCCAGCAGTGAGTCGGGGGGGGCCGCCTACGAGCAGTACTTC. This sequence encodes CASSESGGAAYEQYF.

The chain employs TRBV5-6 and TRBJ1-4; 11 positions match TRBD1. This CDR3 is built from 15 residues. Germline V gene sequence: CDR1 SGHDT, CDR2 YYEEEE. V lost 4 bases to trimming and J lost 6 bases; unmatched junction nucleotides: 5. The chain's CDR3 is CASSPDRGRDEKLFF. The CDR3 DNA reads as TGTGCCAGCAGCCCGGACAGGGGGCGCGATGAAAAACTGTTTTTT.

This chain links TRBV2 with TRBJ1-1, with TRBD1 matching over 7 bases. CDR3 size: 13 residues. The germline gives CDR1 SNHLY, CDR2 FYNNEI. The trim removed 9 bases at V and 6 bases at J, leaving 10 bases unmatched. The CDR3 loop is CARVVQGMAEAFF. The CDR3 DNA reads TGTGCCAGGGTGGTACAGGGGATGGCTGAAGCTTTCTTT.

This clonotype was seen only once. The CDR3 sequence: CASSLAGTSIVGELFF. The DNA of the CDR3 is TGTGCCAGCAGCTTAGCCGGGACTAGCATTGTAGGGGAGCTGTTTTTT. This chain links TRBV7-2 with TRBJ2-2; 9 bases are a match to TRBD2. Germline values: CDR1 SGHTA, CDR2 FQGNSA. The CDR3 covers 16 residues. The trim removed 0 bases at V and 8 bases at J, leaving 7 bases unmatched.

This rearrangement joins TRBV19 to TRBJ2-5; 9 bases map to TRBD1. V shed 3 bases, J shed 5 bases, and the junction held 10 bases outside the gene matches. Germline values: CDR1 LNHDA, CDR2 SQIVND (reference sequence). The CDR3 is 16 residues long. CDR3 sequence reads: CASSMPAGTGTETQYF. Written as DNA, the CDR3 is TGTGCCAGTAGTATGCCCGCCGGGACAGGGACGGAGACCCAGTACTTC.

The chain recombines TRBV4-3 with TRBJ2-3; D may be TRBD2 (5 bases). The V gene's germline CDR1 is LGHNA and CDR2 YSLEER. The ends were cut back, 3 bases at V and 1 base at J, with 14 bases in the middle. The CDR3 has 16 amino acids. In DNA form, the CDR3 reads TGCGCCAGCAGCCAGAAGTGGGGAGTTGGCACAGATACGCAGTATTTT. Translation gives CASSQKWGVGTDTQYF.

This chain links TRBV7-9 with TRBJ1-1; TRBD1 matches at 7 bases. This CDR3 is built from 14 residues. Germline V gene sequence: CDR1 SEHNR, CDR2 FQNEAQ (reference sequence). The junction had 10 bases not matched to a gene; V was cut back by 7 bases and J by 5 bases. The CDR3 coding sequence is TGTGCCAGCACCACAGGGGCCCAGCATACTGAAGCTTTCTTT. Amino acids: CASTTGAQHTEAFF.

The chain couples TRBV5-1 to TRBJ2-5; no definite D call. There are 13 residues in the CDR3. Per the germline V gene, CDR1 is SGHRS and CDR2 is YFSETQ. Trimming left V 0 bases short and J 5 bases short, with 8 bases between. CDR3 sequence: CASSLGIRETQYF. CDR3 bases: TGCGCCAGCAGCTTGGGAATTAGGGAGACCCAGTACTTC. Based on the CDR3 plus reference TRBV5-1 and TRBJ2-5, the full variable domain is KAGVTQTPRYLIKTRGQQVTLSCSPISGHRSVSWYQQTPGQGLQFLFEYFSETQRNKGNFPGRFSGRQFSNSRSEMNVSTLELGDSALYLCASSLGIRETQYFGPGTRLLVL.

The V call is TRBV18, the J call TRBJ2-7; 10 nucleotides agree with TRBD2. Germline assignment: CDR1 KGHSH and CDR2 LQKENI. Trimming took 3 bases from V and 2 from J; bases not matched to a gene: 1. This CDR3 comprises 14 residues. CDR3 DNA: TGTGCCAGCTCACCTAGCGGGAGGACCTACGAGCAGTACTTC. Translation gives CASSPSGRTYEQYF. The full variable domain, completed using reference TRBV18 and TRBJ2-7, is NAGVMQNPRHLVRRRGQEARLRCSPMKGHSHVYWYRQLPEEGLKFMVYLQKENIIDESGMPKERFSAEFPKEGPSILRIQQVVRGDSAAYFCASSPSGRTYEQYFGPGTRLTVT.

The CDR3 is CATSRGPYEQYF. As DNA, the CDR3 is TGTGCCACCAGCAGAGGTCCCTACGAGCAGTACTTC. The J gene is TRBJ2-7, the V gene TRBV15; the D is unclear. Trimming shortened V by 1 base and J by 2 bases, and 3 bases separated the two germline ends. The CDR3 has 12 residues. Germline values: CDR1 LNHNV, CDR2 YYDKDF (reference sequence).

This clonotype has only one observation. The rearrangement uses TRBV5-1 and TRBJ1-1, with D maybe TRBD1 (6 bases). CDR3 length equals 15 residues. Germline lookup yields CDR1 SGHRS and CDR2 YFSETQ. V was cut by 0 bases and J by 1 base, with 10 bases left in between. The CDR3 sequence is CASSLGQVENTEAFF. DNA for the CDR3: TGCGCCAGCAGCTTGGGACAGGTTGAGAACACTGAAGCTTTCTTT.

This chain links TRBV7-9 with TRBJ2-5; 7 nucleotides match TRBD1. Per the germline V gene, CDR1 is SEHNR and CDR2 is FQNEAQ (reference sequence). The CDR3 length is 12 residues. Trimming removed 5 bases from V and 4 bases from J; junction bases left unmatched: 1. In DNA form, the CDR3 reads TGTGCCAGCAGCGCAGGGGGAGAGACCCAGTACTTC. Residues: CASSAGGETQYF.

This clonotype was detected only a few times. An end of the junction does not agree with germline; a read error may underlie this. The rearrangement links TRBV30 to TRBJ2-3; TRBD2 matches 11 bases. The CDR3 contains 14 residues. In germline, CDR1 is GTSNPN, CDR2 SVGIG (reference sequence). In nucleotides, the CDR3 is TGTGCCTGGCGTGTAGCGGGAGGGCCGGGTACGCAGTATTTT. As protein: CAWRVAGGPGTQYF.

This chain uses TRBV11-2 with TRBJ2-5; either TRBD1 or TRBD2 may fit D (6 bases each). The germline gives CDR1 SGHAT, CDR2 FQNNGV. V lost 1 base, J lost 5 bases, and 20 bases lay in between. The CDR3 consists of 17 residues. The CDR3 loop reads CASSLADQGRLRETQYF. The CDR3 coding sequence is TGTGCCAGCAGCTTAGCGGATCAGGGGAGGTTGCGGGAGACCCAGTACTTC.

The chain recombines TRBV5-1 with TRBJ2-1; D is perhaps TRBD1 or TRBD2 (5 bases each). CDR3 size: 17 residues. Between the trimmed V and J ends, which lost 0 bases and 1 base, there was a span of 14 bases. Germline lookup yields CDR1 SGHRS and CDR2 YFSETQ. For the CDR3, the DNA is TGCGCCAGCAGCTTGGGTAACGGGGCTAGGTCCTACAATGAGCAGTTCTTC. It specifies CASSLGNGARSYNEQFF.

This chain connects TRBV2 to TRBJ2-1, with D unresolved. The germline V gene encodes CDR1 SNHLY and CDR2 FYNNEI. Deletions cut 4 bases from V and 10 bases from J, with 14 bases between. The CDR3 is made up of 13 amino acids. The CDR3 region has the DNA TGTGCCAGCAGTGTCGCTACTCTAGGGGAGCAGTTCTTC. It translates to CASSVATLGEQFF.

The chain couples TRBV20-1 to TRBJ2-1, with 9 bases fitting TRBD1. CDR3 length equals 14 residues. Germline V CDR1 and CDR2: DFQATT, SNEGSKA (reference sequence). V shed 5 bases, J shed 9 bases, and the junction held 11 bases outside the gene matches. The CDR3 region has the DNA TGCAGTGCTCCCGGGACAGGGTTTTTGGTTGAGCAGTTCTTC. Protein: CSAPGTGFLVEQFF.